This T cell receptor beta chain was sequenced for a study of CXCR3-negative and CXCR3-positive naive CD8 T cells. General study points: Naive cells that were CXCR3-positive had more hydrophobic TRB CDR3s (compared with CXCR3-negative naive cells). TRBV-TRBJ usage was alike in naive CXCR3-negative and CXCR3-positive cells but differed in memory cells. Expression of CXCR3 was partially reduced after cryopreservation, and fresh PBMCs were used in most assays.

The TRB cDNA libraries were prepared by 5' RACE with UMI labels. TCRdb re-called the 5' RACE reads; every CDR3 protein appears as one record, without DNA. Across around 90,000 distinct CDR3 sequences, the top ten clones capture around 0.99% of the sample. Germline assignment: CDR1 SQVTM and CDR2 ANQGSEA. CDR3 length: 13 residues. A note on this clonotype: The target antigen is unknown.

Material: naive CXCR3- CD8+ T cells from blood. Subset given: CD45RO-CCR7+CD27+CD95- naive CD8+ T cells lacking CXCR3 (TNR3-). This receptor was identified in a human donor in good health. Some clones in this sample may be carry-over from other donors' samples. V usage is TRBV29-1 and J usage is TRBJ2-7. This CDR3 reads CSVDTAYSYEQYF.